This TCR beta chain was captured in a study of human T cells and chemical hapten exposure. Germline loops: CDR1 KGHSH, CDR2 LQKENI. This CDR3 is built from 16 residues. The ends lost 0 bases at V and 7 bases at J; junction bases unmatched: 6. Noted time point: patch test 2, 6 weeks after DPC sensitization. Treatment meaning: therapeutic diphenylcyclopropenone sensitization with weekly scalp DPC. MiXCR was run by TCRdb on the RACE reads, yielding one entry per CDR3 protein. Among some 150,000 distinct CDR3 sequences listed, over 9.5% were seen once. This clonotype turned up a few times. Sequenced material: whole blood, taken in connection with sensitization to the hapten diphenylcyclopropenone (DPC). V usage is TRBV18 and J usage is TRBJ2-1, with TRBD2 matching over 10 bases. This TCR was sampled from a woman between 50 and 59 years old with alopecia areata. Some clones in this sample may be carry-over from other donors' samples. In nucleotides, the CDR3 is TGTGCCAGCTCACCACCCCCCAGCGGGAGGGTTAATGAGCAGTTCTTC. As protein: CASSPPPSGRVNEQFF.